A selection of T cell receptor beta chains follows, all from one sample in a study of vaccination and CD4 T cells after COVID-19. No antigen has been identified for these receptors. Via MiXCR, TCRdb re-called the PCR reads, giving one row per CDR3 protein. The sample lists around 18,000 distinct CDR3 sequences; 30% to 45% were seen once. Sequencing input: CD4+ T cells from blood, cultured in vitro. Source of these receptors: a human donor who had recovered from COVID-19. Both conserved end residues are part of each CDR3.

v_call	j_call	cdr3_aa
TRBV20-1	TRBJ2-2	CSVGDSDTGELFF
TRBV12-3/TRBV12-4	TRBJ2-6	CASSGDWANVLTF
TRBV10-3	TRBJ2-7	CAISTGTGVSYEQYF
TRBV20-1	TRBJ2-1	CSAITGTGGGDEQFF
TRBV21-1	TRBJ2-7	CASSKGSSGTRMGSYEQYF
TRBV2	TRBJ2-1	CASSKDAAPPEQFF
TRBV10-2	TRBJ2-7	CATRGREGGYEQYF
TRBV20-1	TRBJ2-5	CSARGPGEETQYF
TRBV27	TRBJ2-2	CASSRLPGLAGTGELFF
TRBV19	TRBJ2-1	CASSILRNEQFF
TRBV5-1	TRBJ2-7	CASSVGVRSSYEQYF
TRBV9	TRBJ2-5	CASSVRWEGRETQYF
TRBV11-2	TRBJ2-1	CASSSSGRGYNEQFF
TRBV4-1	TRBJ1-1	CASSRGGFMNTEAFF
TRBV28	TRBJ1-5	CASSPDGPNQPQHF
TRBV30	TRBJ1-5	CAWSTGTPSNQPQHF
TRBV27	TRBJ2-3	CASSPRTDTQYF
TRBV12-3/TRBV12-4	TRBJ1-3	CASTSGYSGNTIYF
TRBV5-6	TRBJ2-5	CASSTVSIGETQYF
TRBV6-2/TRBV6-3	TRBJ1-6	CASRPYQISPLHF
TRBV23-1	TRBJ2-7	CASSHDREIYEQYF
TRBV2	TRBJ2-3	CASSEAEGHKYF
TRBV11-1	TRBJ2-3	CASSLTLTSGRVRDTQYF
TRBV19	TRBJ1-5	CASSFRQGSNQPQHF
TRBV20-1	TRBJ2-5	CSAREGSVQETQYF
TRBV15	TRBJ1-4	CATSRGLGSATNEKLFF
TRBV5-1	TRBJ2-7	CASSLDGQGSYEQYF
TRBV27	TRBJ2-5	CASSPEDRGPSLAETQYF
TRBV6-2/TRBV6-3	TRBJ1-1	CASSYPGLNTEAFF
TRBV7-3	TRBJ2-1	CASSLMGPGASDEQFF
TRBV12-3/TRBV12-4	TRBJ2-3	CASSKGLPTDTQYF
TRBV7-2	TRBJ2-1	CASSFSGSYNEQFF
TRBV20-1	TRBJ2-7	CAQRSGSYEQYF
TRBV15	TRBJ2-7	CATSPEGQIHYEQYF
TRBV5-8	TRBJ2-5	CASSLLAAGQETQYF
TRBV27	TRBJ1-1	CASSLYAEGRNTEAFF
TRBV24-1	TRBJ2-2	CATSDSRAPRWYTGELFF
TRBV6-1	TRBJ2-6	CASKGGRLSGANVLTF
TRBV20-1	TRBJ2-7	CSARGHYEQYF
TRBV2	TRBJ1-5	CASSHQQGGNQPQHF
TRBV7-8	TRBJ2-1	CASSLARLAGGVENEQFF
TRBV5-1	TRBJ2-7	CASSSTFGTGVYEQYF
TRBV7-9	TRBJ2-7	CASSYGPRGDLYEQYF
TRBV5-4	TRBJ1-1	CASSPPGRVGWNTEAFF
TRBV24-1	TRBJ2-5	CATSFPGVETQYF
TRBV7-2	TRBJ2-7	CASSLPGTSGYEQYF
TRBV6-1	TRBJ2-2	CASNPTSGAGELFF
TRBV7-8	TRBJ2-7	CASSVGTSTYEQYF
TRBV6-2/TRBV6-3	TRBJ1-1	CASRQGTANTEAFF
TRBV7-9	TRBJ2-7	CASSFKREDYEQYF
TRBV7-2	TRBJ1-5	CASSPSYNQPQHF
TRBV6-2/TRBV6-3	TRBJ2-1	CASSSLAGGRSNEQFF
TRBV7-7	TRBJ2-2	CASSLVSNTGELFF
TRBV6-1	TRBJ1-4	CASSRDRVDEKLFF
TRBV7-8	TRBJ2-1	CASSRVIGGENEQFF
TRBV20-1	TRBJ2-1	CSARAGSTDNEQFF
TRBV20-1	TRBJ1-2	CSASPRPGQQIYGYTF
TRBV6-2/TRBV6-3	TRBJ2-3	CASSLTSGSTDTQYF
TRBV19	TRBJ1-5	CASSIVVRSNQPQHF